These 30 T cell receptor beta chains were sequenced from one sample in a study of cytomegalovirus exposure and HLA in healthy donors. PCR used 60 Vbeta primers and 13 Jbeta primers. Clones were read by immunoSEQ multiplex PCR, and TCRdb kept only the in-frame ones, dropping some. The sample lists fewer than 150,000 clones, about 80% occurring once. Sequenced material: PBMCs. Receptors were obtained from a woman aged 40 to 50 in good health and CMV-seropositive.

The CDR3 is CASSLASGSLPRSGELFF. The DNA for the CDR3 is TGTGCCAGCAGCTTAGCTAGCGGGAGCCTCCCGAGGTCCGGGGAGCTGTTTTTT. This sequence joins TRBV7-9 and TRBJ2-2, with TRBD2 matching 9 bases. There are 18 residues in the CDR3. CDR1 SEHNR and CDR2 FQNEAQ come from the germline V gene (reference sequence). The junction had 11 bases not matched to a gene; V was cut back by 0 bases and J by 6 bases. The entire variable domain, with the rest obtained from reference TRBV7-9 and TRBJ2-2, is as follows: DTGVSQNPRHKITKRGQNVTFRCDPISEHNRLYWYRQTLGQGPEFLTYFQNEAQLEKSRLLSDRFSAERPKGSFSTLEIQRTEQGDSAMYLCASSLASGSLPRSGELFFGEGSRLTVL.

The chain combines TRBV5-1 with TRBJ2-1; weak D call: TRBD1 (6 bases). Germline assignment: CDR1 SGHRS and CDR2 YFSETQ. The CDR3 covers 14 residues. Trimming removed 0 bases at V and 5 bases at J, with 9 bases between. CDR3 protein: CASSLGQGNNEQFF. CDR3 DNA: TGCGCCAGCAGCTTGGGGCAGGGGAACAATGAGCAGTTCTTC. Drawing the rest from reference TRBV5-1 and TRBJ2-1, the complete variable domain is KAGVTQTPRYLIKTRGQQVTLSCSPISGHRSVSWYQQTPGQGLQFLFEYFSETQRNKGNFPGRFSGRQFSNSRSEMNVSTLELGDSALYLCASSLGQGNNEQFFGPGTRLTVL.

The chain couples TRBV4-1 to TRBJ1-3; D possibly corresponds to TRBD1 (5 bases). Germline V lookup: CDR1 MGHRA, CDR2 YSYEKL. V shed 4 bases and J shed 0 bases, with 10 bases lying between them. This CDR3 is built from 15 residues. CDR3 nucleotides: TGCGCCAGCAGCCCACAGGATCTCTCTGGAAACACCATATATTTT. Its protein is CASSPQDLSGNTIYF.

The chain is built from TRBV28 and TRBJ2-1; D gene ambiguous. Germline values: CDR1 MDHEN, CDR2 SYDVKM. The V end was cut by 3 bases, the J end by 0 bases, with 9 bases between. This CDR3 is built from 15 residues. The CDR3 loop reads CASSFARSSYNEQFF. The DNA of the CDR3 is TGTGCCAGCAGTTTCGCTAGAAGCTCCTACAATGAGCAGTTCTTC.

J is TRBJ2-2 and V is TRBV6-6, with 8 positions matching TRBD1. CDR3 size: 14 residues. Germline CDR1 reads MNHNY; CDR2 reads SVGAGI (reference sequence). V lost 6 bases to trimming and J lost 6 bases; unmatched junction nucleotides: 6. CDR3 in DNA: TGTGCCAGCAGACCCGGACAGGGATCCGGGGAGCTGTTTTTT. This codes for CASRPGQGSGELFF.

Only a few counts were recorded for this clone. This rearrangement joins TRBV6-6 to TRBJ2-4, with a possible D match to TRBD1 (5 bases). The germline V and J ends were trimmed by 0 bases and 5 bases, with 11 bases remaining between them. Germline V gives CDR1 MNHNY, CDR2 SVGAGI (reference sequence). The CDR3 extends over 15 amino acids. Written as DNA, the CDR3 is TGTGCCAGCAGTTACTCGGGGCAGATTCAAAACATTCAGTACTTC. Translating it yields CASSYSGQIQNIQYF.

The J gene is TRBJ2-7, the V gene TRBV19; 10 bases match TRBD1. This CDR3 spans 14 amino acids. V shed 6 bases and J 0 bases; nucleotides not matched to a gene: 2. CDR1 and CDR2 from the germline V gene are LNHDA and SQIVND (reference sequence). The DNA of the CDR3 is TGTGCCAGTAGCGGGACAGGGGCCTCCTACGAGCAGTACTTC. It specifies CASSGTGASYEQYF.

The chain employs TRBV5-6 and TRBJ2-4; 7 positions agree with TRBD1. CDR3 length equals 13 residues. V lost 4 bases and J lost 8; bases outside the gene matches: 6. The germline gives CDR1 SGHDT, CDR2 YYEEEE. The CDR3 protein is CASSPDREDIQYF. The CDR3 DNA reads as TGTGCCAGCAGCCCCGACAGGGAAGACATTCAGTACTTC. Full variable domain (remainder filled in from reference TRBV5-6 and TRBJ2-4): DAGVTQSPTHLIKTRGQQVTLRCSPKSGHDTVSWYQQALGQGPQFIFQYYEEEERQRGNFPDRFSGHQFPNYSSELNVNALLLGDSALYLCASSPDREDIQYFGAGTRLSVL.

In DNA form, the CDR3 reads TGTGCCAGCAGCGTGGGGGCAGCCGGGACAGGCTACGAGCAGTACTTC. It specifies CASSVGAAGTGYEQYF. V and J are TRBV9 and TRBJ2-7; the match to TRBD1 covers 8 bases. In germline, CDR1 is SGDLS, CDR2 YYNGEE. This CDR3 has 16 residues. With 2 bases clipped from V and 3 bases from J, the junction kept 10 bases outside the gene matches.

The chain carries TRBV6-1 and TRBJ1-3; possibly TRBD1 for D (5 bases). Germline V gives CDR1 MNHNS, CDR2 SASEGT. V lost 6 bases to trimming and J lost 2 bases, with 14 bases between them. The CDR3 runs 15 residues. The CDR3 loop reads CASRLQGAAGNTIYF. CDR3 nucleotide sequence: TGTGCCAGCAGATTACAAGGGGCAGCTGGAAACACCATATATTTT.

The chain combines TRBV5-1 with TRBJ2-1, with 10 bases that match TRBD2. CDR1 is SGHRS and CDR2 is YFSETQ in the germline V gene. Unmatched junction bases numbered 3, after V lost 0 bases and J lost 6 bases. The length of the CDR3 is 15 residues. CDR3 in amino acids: CASSLAIAGGNEQFF. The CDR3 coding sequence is TGCGCCAGCAGCTTGGCGATAGCGGGAGGCAATGAGCAGTTCTTC.

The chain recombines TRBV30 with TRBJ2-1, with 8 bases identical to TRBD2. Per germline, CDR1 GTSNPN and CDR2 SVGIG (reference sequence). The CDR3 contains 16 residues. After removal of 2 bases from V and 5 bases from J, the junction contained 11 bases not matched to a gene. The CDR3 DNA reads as TGTGCCTGGAGTTCCGTAGCGGGACGGTCCCACAATGAGCAGTTCTTC. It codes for CAWSSVAGRSHNEQFF.

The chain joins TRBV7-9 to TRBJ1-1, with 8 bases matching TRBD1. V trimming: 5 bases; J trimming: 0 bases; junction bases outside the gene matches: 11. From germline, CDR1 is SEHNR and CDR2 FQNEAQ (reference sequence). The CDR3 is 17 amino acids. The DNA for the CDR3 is TGTGCCAGCAGCACCCCGGGACAGGTGGCCCTGAACACTGAAGCTTTCTTT. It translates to CASSTPGQVALNTEAFF.

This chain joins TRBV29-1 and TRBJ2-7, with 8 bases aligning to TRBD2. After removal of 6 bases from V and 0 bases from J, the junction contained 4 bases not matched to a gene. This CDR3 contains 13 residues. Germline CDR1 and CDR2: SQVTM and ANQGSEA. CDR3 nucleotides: TGCAGCGTCGCTAGCGGGCGCTCCTACGAGCAGTACTTC. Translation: CSVASGRSYEQYF.

The CDR3 protein is CASSPDSEETQYF. DNA for the CDR3: TGTGCCAGCAGCCCCGACAGTGAAGAGACCCAGTACTTC. The chain employs TRBV11-3 and TRBJ2-5, with D tentatively TRBD1 (5 bases). The CDR3 covers 13 residues. The V gene lost 5 bases and the J gene lost 3 bases, with 10 bases spanning the gap. Germline V gene sequence: CDR1 SGHNT, CDR2 YENEEA.

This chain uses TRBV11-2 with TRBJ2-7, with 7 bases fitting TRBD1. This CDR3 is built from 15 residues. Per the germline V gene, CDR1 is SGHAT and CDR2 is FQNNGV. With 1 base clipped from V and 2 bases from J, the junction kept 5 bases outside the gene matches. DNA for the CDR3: TGTGCCAGCAGCTTAGCGGAGGACAGGCCCTACGAGCAGTACTTC. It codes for CASSLAEDRPYEQYF.

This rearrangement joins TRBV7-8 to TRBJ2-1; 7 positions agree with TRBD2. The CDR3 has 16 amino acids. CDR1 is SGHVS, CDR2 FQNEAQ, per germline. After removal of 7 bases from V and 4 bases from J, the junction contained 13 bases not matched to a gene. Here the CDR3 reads CASTLAGEGAYNEQFF. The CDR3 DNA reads TGTGCCAGCACTCTGGCGGGAGAAGGAGCGTACAATGAGCAGTTCTTC.

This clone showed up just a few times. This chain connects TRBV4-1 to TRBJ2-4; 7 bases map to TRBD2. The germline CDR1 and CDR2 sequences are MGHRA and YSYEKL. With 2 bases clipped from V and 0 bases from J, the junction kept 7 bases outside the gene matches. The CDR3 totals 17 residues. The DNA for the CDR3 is TGCGCCAGCAGCCAACCTCCTAGCGGCCTAGCCAAAAACATTCAGTACTTC. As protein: CASSQPPSGLAKNIQYF.

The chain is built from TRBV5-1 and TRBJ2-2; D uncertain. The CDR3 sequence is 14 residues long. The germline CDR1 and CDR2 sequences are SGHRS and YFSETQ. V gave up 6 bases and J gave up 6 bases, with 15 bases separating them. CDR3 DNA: TGCGCCAGCACCTTAGTAGTAGAGTCCGGGGAGCTGTTTTTT. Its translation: CASTLVVESGELFF. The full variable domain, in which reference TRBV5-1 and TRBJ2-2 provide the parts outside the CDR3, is KAGVTQTPRYLIKTRGQQVTLSCSPISGHRSVSWYQQTPGQGLQFLFEYFSETQRNKGNFPGRFSGRQFSNSRSEMNVSTLELGDSALYLCASTLVVESGELFFGEGSRLTVL.

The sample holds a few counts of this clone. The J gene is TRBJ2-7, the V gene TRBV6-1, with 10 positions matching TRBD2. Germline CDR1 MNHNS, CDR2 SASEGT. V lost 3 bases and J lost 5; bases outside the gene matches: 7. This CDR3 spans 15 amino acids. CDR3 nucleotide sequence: TGTGCCAGCAGTGAGCGTCGGACTAGCGGCGACGAGCAGTACTTC. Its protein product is CASSERRTSGDEQYF.

The CDR3 DNA sequence: TGTGCCAGCAGTGACGACAGGACTAATGAAAAACTGTTTTTT. Translated: CASSDDRTNEKLFF. The V and J genes are TRBV25-1 and TRBJ1-4; TRBD1 might be the D (6 bases). Germline V lookup: CDR1 MGHDK, CDR2 SYGVNS. This CDR3 has 14 amino acids. The ends were cut back, 3 bases at V and 2 bases at J, with 7 bases in the middle. Based on the CDR3 plus reference TRBV25-1 and TRBJ1-4, the full variable domain is EADIYQTPRYLVIGTGKKITLECSQTMGHDKMYWYQQDPGMELHLIHYSYGVNSTEKGDLSSESTVSRIRTEHFPLTLESARPSHTSQYLCASSDDRTNEKLFFGSGTQLSVL.

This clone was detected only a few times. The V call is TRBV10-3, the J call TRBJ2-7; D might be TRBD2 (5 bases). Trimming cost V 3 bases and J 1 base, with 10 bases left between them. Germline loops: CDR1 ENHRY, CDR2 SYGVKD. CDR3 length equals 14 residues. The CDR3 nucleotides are TGTGCCATCAGTGACCTCCGGGGTTCCTACGAGCAGTACTTC. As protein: CAISDLRGSYEQYF.

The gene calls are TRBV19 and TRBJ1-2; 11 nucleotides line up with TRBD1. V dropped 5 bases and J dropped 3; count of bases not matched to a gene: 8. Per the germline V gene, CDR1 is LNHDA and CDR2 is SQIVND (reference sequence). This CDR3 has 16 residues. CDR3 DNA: TGTGCCAGTAGTCCCCGTCGGACAGGGGGCTACTATGGCTACACCTTC. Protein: CASSPRRTGGYYGYTF.

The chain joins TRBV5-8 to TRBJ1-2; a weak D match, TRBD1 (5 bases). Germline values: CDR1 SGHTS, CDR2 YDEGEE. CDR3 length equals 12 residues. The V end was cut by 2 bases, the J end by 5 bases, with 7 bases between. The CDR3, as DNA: TGTGCCAGCAGCTTAGGGGCTTATGGCTACACCTTC. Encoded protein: CASSLGAYGYTF.

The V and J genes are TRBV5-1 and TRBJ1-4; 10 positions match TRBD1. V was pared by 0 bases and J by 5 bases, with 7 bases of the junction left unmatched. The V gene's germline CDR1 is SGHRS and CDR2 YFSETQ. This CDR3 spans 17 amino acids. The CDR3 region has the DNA TGCGCCAGCAGCTTGGGGCTGAGGACAGGGGGAAATGAAAAACTGTTTTTT. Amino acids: CASSLGLRTGGNEKLFF.

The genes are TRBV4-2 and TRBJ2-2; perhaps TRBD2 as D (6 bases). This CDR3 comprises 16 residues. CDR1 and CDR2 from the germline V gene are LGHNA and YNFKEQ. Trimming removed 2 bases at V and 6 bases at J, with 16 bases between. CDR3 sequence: CASSQSSVLAPGELFF. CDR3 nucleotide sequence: TGTGCCAGCAGCCAATCGTCGGTTCTAGCGCCCGGGGAGCTGTTTTTT.

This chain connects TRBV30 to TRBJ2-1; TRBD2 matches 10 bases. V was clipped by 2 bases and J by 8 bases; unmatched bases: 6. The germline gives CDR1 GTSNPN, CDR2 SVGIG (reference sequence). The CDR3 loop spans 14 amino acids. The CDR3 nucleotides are TGTGCCTGGAGTCCTGGGACTAGCGTCGATGAGCAGTTCTTC. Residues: CAWSPGTSVDEQFF.

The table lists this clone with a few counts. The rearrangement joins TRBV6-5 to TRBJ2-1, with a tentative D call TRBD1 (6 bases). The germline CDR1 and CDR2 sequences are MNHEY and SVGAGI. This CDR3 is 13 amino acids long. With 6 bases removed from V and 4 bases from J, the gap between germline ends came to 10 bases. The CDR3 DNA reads TGTGCCAGCAGCCGACAGGATTACAATGAGCAGTTCTTC. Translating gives CASSRQDYNEQFF.

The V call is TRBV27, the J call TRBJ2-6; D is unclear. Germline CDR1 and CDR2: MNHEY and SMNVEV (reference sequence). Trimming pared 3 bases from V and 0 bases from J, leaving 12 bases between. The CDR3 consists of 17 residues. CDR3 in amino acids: CASSFWPSPSGANVLTF. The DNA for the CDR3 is TGTGCCAGCAGTTTCTGGCCTTCTCCCTCTGGGGCCAACGTCCTGACTTTC.

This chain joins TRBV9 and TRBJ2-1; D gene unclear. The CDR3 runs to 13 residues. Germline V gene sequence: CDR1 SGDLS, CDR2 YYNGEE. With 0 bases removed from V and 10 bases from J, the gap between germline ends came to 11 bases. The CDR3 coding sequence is TGTGCCAGCAGCGTAGAGGCGCGGCGAGAGCAGTTCTTC. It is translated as CASSVEARREQFF.